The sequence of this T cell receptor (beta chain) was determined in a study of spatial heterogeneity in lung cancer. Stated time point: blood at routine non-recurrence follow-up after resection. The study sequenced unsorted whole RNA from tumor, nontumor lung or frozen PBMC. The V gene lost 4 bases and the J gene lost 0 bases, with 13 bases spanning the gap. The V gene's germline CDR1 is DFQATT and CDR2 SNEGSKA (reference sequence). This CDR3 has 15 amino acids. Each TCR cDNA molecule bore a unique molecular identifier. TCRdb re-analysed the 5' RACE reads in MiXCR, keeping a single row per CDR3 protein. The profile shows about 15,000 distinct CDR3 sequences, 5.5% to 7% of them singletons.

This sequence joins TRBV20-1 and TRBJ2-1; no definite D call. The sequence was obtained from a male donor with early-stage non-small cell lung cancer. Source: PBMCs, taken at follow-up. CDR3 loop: CSAIYFEYSYNEQFF. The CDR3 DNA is TGCAGTGCTATTTACTTCGAATACTCCTACAATGAGCAGTTCTTC.